This T cell receptor beta chain was sequenced during a study of blood T cell repertoires in COVID-19. The CDR3 covers 17 residues. Assay used: immunoSEQ multiplex PCR; TCRdb lists only in-frame clones, some missing. This sample carries about 280,000 clones, approximately 83% of them seen once, and the ten largest clones take over 2%. Sequenced sample: peripheral blood. The clonotype was recovered from a woman under 40 who had recovered from COVID-19. This chain joins TRBV21-1 and TRBJ2-5; the table's D call of TRBD2 was not tested on the DNA. TRBV21-1 is a pseudogene. Here the CDR3 DNA reads TGTGCCAGCAGCAAAATACGGCTAGCGGGCCCCTTCGGGCCCCAGTACTTC. This sequence encodes CASSKIRLAGPFGPQYF.